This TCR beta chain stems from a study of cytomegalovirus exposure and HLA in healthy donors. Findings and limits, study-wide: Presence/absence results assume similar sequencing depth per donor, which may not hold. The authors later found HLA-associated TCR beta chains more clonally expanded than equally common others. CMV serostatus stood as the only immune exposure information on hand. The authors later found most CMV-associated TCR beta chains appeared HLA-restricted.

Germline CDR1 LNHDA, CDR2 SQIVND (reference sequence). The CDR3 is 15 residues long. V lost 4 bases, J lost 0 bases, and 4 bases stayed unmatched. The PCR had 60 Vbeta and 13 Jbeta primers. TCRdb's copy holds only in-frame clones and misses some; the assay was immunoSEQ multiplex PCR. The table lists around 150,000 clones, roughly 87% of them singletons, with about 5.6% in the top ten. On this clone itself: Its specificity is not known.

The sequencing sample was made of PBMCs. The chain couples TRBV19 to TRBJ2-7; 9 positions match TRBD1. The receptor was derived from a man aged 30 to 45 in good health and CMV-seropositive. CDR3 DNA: TGTGCCAGTAGTACCGGGACAGGGAACTCCTACGAGCAGTACTTC. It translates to CASSTGTGNSYEQYF. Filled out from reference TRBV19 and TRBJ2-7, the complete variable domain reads DGGITQSPKYLFRKEGQNVTLSCEQNLNHDAMYWYRQDPGQGLRLIYYSQIVNDFQKGDIAEGYSVSREKKESFPLTVTSAQKNPTAFYLCASSTGTGNSYEQYFGPGTRLTVT.